One and the same sample provided the 17 T cell receptor beta chains below, sequenced in a study of blood T cell repertoires in COVID-19. This table comes from immunoSEQ multiplex PCR, and its TCRdb copy is limited to in-frame clones, with some not included. The sample carries 110,000 to 150,000 clones, 65% to 80% recorded once. Specimen: peripheral blood. The receptors here all came from a woman in her sixties or seventies with acute or convalescent COVID-19.

The chain has TRBV19 and TRBJ2-2; D is possibly TRBD1 (6 bases). The V end lost 5 bases, the J end lost 1 base, and 11 bases lay between the germline ends. CDR1 LNHDA and CDR2 SQIVND come from the germline V gene (reference sequence). The CDR3 consists of 15 residues. The CDR3 region is CASSFLGQNTGELFF. DNA for the CDR3: TGTGCCAGTAGTTTTTTGGGACAGAACACCGGGGAGCTGTTTTTT.

This chain joins TRBV19 and TRBJ1-2, with no clear D. The V end was cut by 8 bases, the J end by 0 bases, with 10 bases between. CDR1 is LNHDA and CDR2 is SQIVND in the germline V gene (reference sequence). This CDR3 is 13 amino acids long. CDR3 protein: CASEGLSNYGYTF. The CDR3 region has the DNA TGTGCCAGTGAGGGCTTATCTAACTATGGCTACACCTTC.

This sequence joins TRBV19 and TRBJ2-7; maybe TRBD2 (6 bases). CDR1 is LNHDA and CDR2 is SQIVND in the germline V gene (reference sequence). The germline V and J ends were trimmed by 6 bases and 3 bases, with 18 bases remaining between them. This CDR3 spans 15 amino acids. CDR3 amino acids: CASRLGGLTLYEQYF. Written as DNA, the CDR3 is TGTGCCAGTAGACTGGGGGGACTCACTCTCTACGAGCAGTACTTC.

V is TRBV30 and J is TRBJ1-2, with TRBD1 matching over 8 bases. Germline loops: CDR1 GTSNPN, CDR2 SVGIG (reference sequence). Trimming removed 0 bases from V and 7 bases from J; junction bases left unmatched: 7. The CDR3 spans 14 residues. The CDR3 reads CAWSVQGGRSGYTF. CDR3 bases: TGTGCCTGGAGTGTACAGGGGGGGCGGAGTGGCTACACCTTC.

J is TRBJ2-1 and V is TRBV10-2; no definite D call. The V gene's germline CDR1 is WSHSY and CDR2 SAAADI. The CDR3 extends over 12 amino acids. With 8 bases removed from V and 7 bases from J, the gap between germline ends came to 12 bases. The CDR3 bases are TGCGCCAGCTCTGGCCTCTGGAATGAGCAGTTCTTC. Translating gives CASSGLWNEQFF.

This clone appeared a few times. The chain carries TRBV10-2 and TRBJ1-4; no clear D. This CDR3 has 17 amino acids. The V gene's germline CDR1 is WSHSY and CDR2 SAAADI. The V end lost 2 bases, the J end lost 0 bases, and 13 bases lay between the germline ends. CDR3 region: CASSEIRGDSTNEKLFF. In nucleotides, the CDR3 is TGCGCCAGCAGTGAGATCCGGGGAGACTCAACTAATGAAAAACTGTTTTTT.

This clone showed up just a few times. This sequence joins TRBV13 and TRBJ2-2; TRBD1 matches at 7 bases. The CDR3 contains 17 residues. Trimming at V came to 3 bases and at J to 2 bases, leaving 9 bases not matched to a gene. CDR1 is PRHDT and CDR2 is FYEKMQ in the germline V gene (reference sequence). CDR3 amino acids: CASSFLGGQRNTGELFF. CDR3 DNA sequence: TGTGCCAGCAGCTTTTTAGGGGGACAGCGAAACACCGGGGAGCTGTTTTTT.

This chain links TRBV28 with TRBJ1-1; D not resolved. Germline CDR1 and CDR2: MDHEN and SYDVKM. CDR3 length: 14 residues. V dropped 4 bases and J dropped 3 bases, with 12 bases sitting between them. CDR3: CASSSPTLYTEAFF. The CDR3 DNA sequence: TGTGCCAGCAGTTCGCCGACTTTATACACTGAAGCTTTCTTT.

This clone was observed a few times. CDR3 region: CASSQVAGEAYEQYF. DNA of the CDR3: TGCGCCAGCAGCCAAGTGGCGGGAGAGGCCTACGAGCAGTACTTC. The chain has TRBV4-1 and TRBJ2-7, with 7 positions matching TRBD2. The V and J ends lost 1 base and 2 bases, in that order; junction bases with no gene match: 5. Germline V CDR1 and CDR2: MGHRA, YSYEKL. CDR3 length: 15 amino acids.

This clone was seen more than once but under ten times. The rearrangement links TRBV2 to TRBJ1-5; possible D gene TRBD1, 5 bases. V was pared by 4 bases and J by 6 bases, with 10 bases between. The CDR3 runs 13 residues. Per the germline V gene, CDR1 is SNHLY and CDR2 is FYNNEI. CDR3 in DNA: TGTGCCAGCAGTGTTGGGGGGGGTCAGCCCCAGCATTTT. This translates into CASSVGGGQPQHF.

This sequence joins TRBV28 and TRBJ2-5, with a possible D match to TRBD2 (7 bases). Per the germline V gene, CDR1 is MDHEN and CDR2 is SYDVKM. CDR3 length: 16 amino acids. V was clipped by 4 bases and J by 5 bases, with 20 bases between them. This chain's CDR3 is CASSSNHRGAQETQYF. As DNA, the CDR3 is TGTGCCAGCAGTTCCAATCATCGGGGGGCGCAGGAGACCCAGTACTTC.

This clone showed up just once. The V call is TRBV19, the J call TRBJ1-4; the D is unclear. Trimming removed 3 bases at V and 10 bases at J, with 12 bases between. Germline V gene lookup returns CDR1 LNHDA and CDR2 SQIVND (reference sequence). This CDR3 comprises 13 residues. The CDR3 reads CASSIMRVGKLFF. The CDR3 DNA reads TGTGCCAGTAGTATCATGAGGGTTGGAAAACTGTTTTTT.

The J gene is TRBJ2-2, the V gene TRBV28; D is ambiguous. The CDR3 has 15 residues. Germline V CDR1 and CDR2: MDHEN, SYDVKM. V lost 6 bases and J lost 1, with 12 bases in between. The CDR3 DNA reads as TGTGCCAGCAGAAAAGACAACCGGAACACCGGGGAGCTGTTTTTT. This codes for CASRKDNRNTGELFF. Filled out from reference TRBV28 and TRBJ2-2, the complete variable domain reads DVKVTQSSRYLVKRTGEKVFLECVQDMDHENMFWYRQDPGLGLRLIYFSYDVKMKEKGDIPEGYSVSREKKERFSLILESASTNQTSMYLCASRKDNRNTGELFFGEGSRLTVL.

This clone occurred a few times. This sequence joins TRBV27 and TRBJ2-7, with D possibly matching TRBD1 (6 bases). Germline CDR1 reads MNHEY; CDR2 reads SMNVEV (reference sequence). The length of the CDR3 is 14 residues. V dropped 6 bases and J dropped 3 bases, with 15 bases sitting between them. The CDR3 DNA reads as TGTGCCAGCAGCCGCAGGGGAATTGGCTACGAGCAGTACTTC. Amino acid sequence: CASSRRGIGYEQYF.

The chain uses TRBV24-1 and TRBJ2-3; the D is unclear. The CDR3 consists of 14 residues. CDR1 is KGHDR and CDR2 is SFDVKD in the germline V gene. The germline V and J ends were trimmed by 2 bases and 0 bases, with 5 bases remaining between them. Here the CDR3 DNA reads TGTGCCACCAGTGATTCCCCTAGCACAGATACGCAGTATTTT. Protein product: CATSDSPSTDTQYF.

The CDR3 DNA reads TGTGCCTGGAGTGCAGGACTAGCGGGAGTTGGAAGCTCCTACAATGAGCAGTTCTTC. This translates into CAWSAGLAGVGSSYNEQFF. This sequence joins TRBV30 and TRBJ2-1; 13 positions agree with TRBD2. The CDR3 is made up of 19 amino acids. Germline CDR1 GTSNPN, CDR2 SVGIG (reference sequence). The J segment lost 0 bases and the V segment lost 1 base, leaving 9 bases of the junction unmatched.

The genes are TRBV24-1 and TRBJ1-1; the D is unclear. Germline CDR1 and CDR2: KGHDR and SFDVKD. V was clipped by 4 bases and J by 1 base, with 12 bases between them. This CDR3 region has 15 residues. The CDR3 reads CATSDPTGGNTEAFF. The CDR3 nucleotides read TGTGCCACCAGTGACCCGACGGGTGGGAACACTGAAGCTTTCTTT.